The 12 T cell receptor beta chains in this list originate from one sample, sequenced in a study of CD8+CD57+ T cells in acquired aplastic anemia. Genomic DNA acted as the template from which TCR beta VDJ combination and CDR3 sequence profiling were carried out. TCRdb independently ran MiXCR on the reads; one entry per CDR3 protein. The data show 150,000 to 200,000 distinct CDR3 sequences, with 64% seen just once and roughly 46% held by the top ten. Sequences were obtained from sorted CD4+, CD8+, or CD8+CD57+ T cells (not recorded which) from PBMCs. These receptor sequences come from a human donor with severe aplastic anemia or a healthy control (not recorded which).

This CDR3 is CASSLQGVDTEAFF. The DNA for the CDR3 is TGTGCCAGCAGTTTGCAGGGAGTTGACACTGAAGCTTTCTTT. The chain carries TRBV12-3 or TRBV12-4 and TRBJ1-1, with D possibly being TRBD1 (5 bases). The V end lost 3 bases, the J end lost 3 bases, and 11 bases lay between the germline ends. This CDR3 is 14 amino acids long.

V gene TRBV29-1 combines with J gene TRBJ2-1; TRBD2 matches at 10 bases. CDR1 and CDR2 (germline): SQVTM, ANQGSEA. V gave up 4 bases and J gave up 4 bases; unmatched junction bases: 19. The CDR3 extends over 19 amino acids. The CDR3 bases are TGCAGCGTTGCATTCGGAGGCGGGGCTAGCGGGAGTTTGTACAATGAGCAGTTCTTC. Protein: CSVAFGGGASGSLYNEQFF.

This chain uses TRBV25-1 with TRBJ2-1, with a possible D match to TRBD1 (6 bases). In germline, CDR1 is MGHDK, CDR2 SYGVNS. V lost 5 bases and J 9 bases, leaving 14 bases between the germline ends. The CDR3 consists of 13 residues. In DNA form, the CDR3 reads TGTGCCAGCAGTTCCCTCACAGGGATTGAGCAGTTCTTC. Its protein product is CASSSLTGIEQFF.

The table lists this clonotype with many counts. The J gene is TRBJ2-7, the V gene TRBV7-9; unclear D gene. Germline V gene lookup returns CDR1 SEHNR and CDR2 FQNEAQ (reference sequence). V was clipped by 5 bases and J by 3 bases, with 14 bases between them. The CDR3 runs to 14 residues. CDR3 sequence reads: CASSPPLDGYEQYF. The CDR3 DNA reads TGTGCCAGCAGCCCCCCCCTGGACGGCTACGAGCAGTACTTC.

This chain links TRBV6-1 with TRBJ2-7; D may be TRBD1 (5 bases). The ends were cut back, 5 bases at V and 0 bases at J, with 14 bases in the middle. This CDR3 spans 15 amino acids. Per the germline V gene, CDR1 is MNHNS and CDR2 is SASEGT. The CDR3: CASSLRQSYSYEQYF. CDR3 nucleotide sequence: TGTGCCAGCAGTCTCCGACAGTCGTACTCCTACGAGCAGTACTTC.

The genes are TRBV7-9 and TRBJ1-2, with TRBD1 matching 7 bases. The CDR3 extends over 14 amino acids. With 2 bases clipped from V and 8 bases from J, the junction kept 8 bases outside the gene matches. CDR1 is SEHNR and CDR2 is FQNEAQ in the germline V gene (reference sequence). CDR3 protein: CASSLNLQGEGYTF. The CDR3 nucleotides read TGTGCCAGCAGCTTAAATCTCCAGGGGGAGGGCTACACCTTC. Drawing the rest from reference TRBV7-9 and TRBJ1-2, the complete variable domain is DTGVSQNPRHKITKRGQNVTFRCDPISEHNRLYWYRQTLGQGPEFLTYFQNEAQLEKSRLLSDRFSAERPKGSFSTLEIQRTEQGDSAMYLCASSLNLQGEGYTFGSGTRLTVV.

This chain joins TRBV2 and TRBJ2-5, with no clear D. Germline V gene data show CDR1 as SNHLY and CDR2 as FYNNEI. The CDR3 is 12 amino acids. Trimming pared 5 bases from V and 2 bases from J, leaving 6 bases between. The CDR3 protein is CASSTTQETQYF. The CDR3 DNA follows: TGTGCCAGCAGTACTACTCAAGAGACCCAGTACTTC.

V and J are TRBV7-9 and TRBJ2-7, with D perhaps being TRBD1 or TRBD2 (5 bases each). Germline CDR1 SEHNR, CDR2 FQNEAQ (reference sequence). This CDR3 comprises 16 residues. The V end was cut by 5 bases, the J end by 3 bases, with 20 bases between. CDR3 loop: CASSPRARAGGYEQYF. The CDR3 region has the DNA TGTGCCAGCAGCCCCCGGGCCAGGGCAGGAGGCTACGAGCAGTACTTC.

The rearrangement links TRBV20-1 to TRBJ1-1; D unclear. The germline V gene has CDR1 DFQATT and CDR2 SNEGSKA (reference sequence). This CDR3 has 14 amino acids. V gave up 1 base and J gave up 6 bases, with 15 bases separating them. The chain's CDR3 is CSARAALGVAEAFF. DNA of the CDR3: TGCAGTGCTAGAGCCGCCCTCGGGGTCGCTGAAGCTTTCTTT.

This chain uses TRBV15 with TRBJ2-7, with D maybe TRBD1 (6 bases). CDR1 is LNHNV and CDR2 is YYDKDF in the germline V gene (reference sequence). V was shortened by 0 bases and J by 3 bases, with 12 bases between the two germline ends. The CDR3 length is 15 residues. The CDR3: CATSRDRDTGYEQYF. CDR3 sequence (DNA): TGTGCCACCAGCAGAGACAGGGACACGGGCTACGAGCAGTACTTC.

The chain combines TRBV10-3 with TRBJ1-1, with TRBD1 matching over 12 bases. CDR3 size: 16 residues. Trimming cost V 8 bases and J 5 bases; bases outside gene matches: 12. Germline V gives CDR1 ENHRY, CDR2 SYGVKD. The CDR3, as DNA: TGTGCCATCCAAAGTCGGGGACAGGGGGCTCGGACTGAAGCTTTCTTT. It encodes CAIQSRGQGARTEAFF.

The V gene is TRBV2, the J gene TRBJ1-2; D might be TRBD1 (6 bases). Germline CDR1 and CDR2: SNHLY and FYNNEI. The CDR3 loop spans 14 amino acids. Trimming stripped 6 bases from V and 2 bases from J, with 13 bases between. The DNA of the CDR3 is TGTGCCAGCAGCTCGGCAGGGGCGAACTATGGCTACACCTTC. Encoded protein: CASSSAGANYGYTF.